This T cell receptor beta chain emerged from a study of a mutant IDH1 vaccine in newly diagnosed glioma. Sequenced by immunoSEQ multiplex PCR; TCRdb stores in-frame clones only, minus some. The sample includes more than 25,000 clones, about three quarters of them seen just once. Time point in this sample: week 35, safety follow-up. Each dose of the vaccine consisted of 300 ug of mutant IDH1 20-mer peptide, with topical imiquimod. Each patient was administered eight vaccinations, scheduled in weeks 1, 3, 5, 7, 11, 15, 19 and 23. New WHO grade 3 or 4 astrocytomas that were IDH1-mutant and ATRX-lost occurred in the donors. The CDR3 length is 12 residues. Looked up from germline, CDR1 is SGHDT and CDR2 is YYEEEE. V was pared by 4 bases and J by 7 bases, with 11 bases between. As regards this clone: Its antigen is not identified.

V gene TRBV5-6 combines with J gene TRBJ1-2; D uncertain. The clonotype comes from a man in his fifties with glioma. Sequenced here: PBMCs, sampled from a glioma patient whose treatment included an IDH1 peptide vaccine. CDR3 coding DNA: TGTGCCAGCAGCCTTGGAACAGTTGGCTACACCTTC. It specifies CASSLGTVGYTF.